A selection of T cell receptor beta chains follows, all from one sample in a study of cytomegalovirus exposure and HLA in healthy donors. Profiling relied on immunoSEQ multiplex PCR, and the TCRdb table lists in-frame clones only, not all of them. The repertoire includes tens of thousands of clones, 85% of them detected once, and about 3% sits in the top ten. Sequenced: PBMCs. The origin of the receptors is a man between 25 and 39 years old in good health and CMV-seronegative. Both conserved end residues are part of each CDR3.

TRBV6-5	TRBJ2-4	CASSAALAKNIQYF
TRBV20-1	TRBJ1-1	CRVSKNTEAFF
TRBV7-9	TRBJ2-3	CASSLEAGSTDTQYF
TRBV7-8	TRBJ2-2	CASSLVYAGAGELFF
TRBV4-3	TRBJ1-1	CASSQEQSYTEAFF
TRBV28	TRBJ2-7	CASRETGGGDEQYF
TRBV16	TRBJ1-6	CASSSSRVSYGSPLHF
TRBV7-2	TRBJ2-7	CASSLFGGGTGSRHTNF
TRBV7-6	TRBJ1-1	CASSLSGYNTEAFF
TRBV15	TRBJ1-2	CATSMPTGAGSARGYTF
TRBV18	TRBJ2-6	CASSRLRDRGLGPGANVLTF
TRBV30	TRBJ1-2	CAWSGSFYGYTF
TRBV7-9	TRBJ1-5	CASSPIRTGSRPQHF
TRBV29-1	TRBJ1-1	CSVETGFYYTEAFF
TRBV4-2	TRBJ2-3	CASSQAELADTQYF
TRBV6-5	TRBJ1-1	CASSYSSDEAFF
TRBV9	TRBJ1-2	CASSATLIPATGTNYGYTF
TRBV5-1	TRBJ2-3	CASSLRGYSTDTQYF
TRBV27	TRBJ2-7	CASSLERGDSYEQYF
TRBV9	TRBJ1-1	CASSTRRGGGALNTEAFF
TRBV30	TRBJ2-3	CAWRRQSTDTQYF
TRBV4-1	TRBJ1-3	CASSQEAISGRGIYF
TRBV11-2	TRBJ2-6	CASSHIRGTGNSGANVLTF
TRBV7-9	TRBJ2-3	CASSPRGPDTQYF
TRBV11-2	TRBJ2-2	CASSWKTGGAGRTGELFF
TRBV2	TRBJ2-7	CATKTEQQSYEQYF
TRBV15	TRBJ2-3	CATSRDTRAEVTQYF
TRBV28	TRBJ1-4	CASSTTDATNEKLFF
TRBV25-1	TRBJ2-3	CASTPLGLAGVTDTQYF
TRBV5-6	TRBJ1-4	CASSLGNGRSFF
TRBV28	TRBJ2-3	CASTPGYSGTDTQYF
TRBV7-8	TRBJ2-3	CASSSQGRDTDTQYF
TRBV19	TRBJ1-5	CASTRGLIVGNQPQHF
TRBV10-3	TRBJ1-5	CAISPTGTANNQPQHF
TRBV27	TRBJ2-7	CASSLTGGGTEQYF
TRBV28	TRBJ1-2	CASSFDNYYGYTF
TRBV2	TRBJ2-3	CASSEADRGLTDTQYF
TRBV11-3	TRBJ2-2	CASPEVPGELFF
TRBV7-2	TRBJ2-2	CASSLYRADTGELFF
TRBV2	TRBJ1-5	CASSMRGTQPQHF
TRBV5-1	TRBJ2-3	CASSLSSGVRDTQYF
TRBV7-9	TRBJ1-1	CASTPADPNRETNTEAFF
TRBV27	TRBJ2-3	CASSLFWVGGHSTDTQYF
TRBV29-1	TRBJ2-5	CSVEDLLGQHQETQYF
TRBV4-1	TRBJ2-2	CASSQLIRTSGSRGRLFF
TRBV6-5	TRBJ2-3	CASSYYSSSTDTQYF
TRBV7-9	TRBJ1-1	CASSLGGLNTEAFF
TRBV5-1	TRBJ2-3	CASSLPSGNTDTQYF
TRBV5-6	TRBJ2-7	CASSGTGFYEQYF
TRBV4-2	TRBJ1-5	CASSHETGPQHF
TRBV28	TRBJ2-1	CASRPSWLANPNSYNEQFF
TRBV5-1	TRBJ1-2	CASSFDLYGGGYTF